A single sample gave rise to the 10 T cell receptor beta chains below, sequenced in a study of T-cell reconstitution after alpha-beta-depleted transplantation in children. Preparing the TCRbeta library involved the use of unique molecular identifiers. TCRdb fed the PCR reads into MiXCR, producing one record per CDR3 protein. The sample shows about 980,000 distinct CDR3 sequences, under 30% of them seen only once. The material was PBMCs, mostly from graft donor cells, obtained 360 days after TCRalphabeta/CD19-depleted stem cell transplant. The receptors originated from a boy in the first two years of life who had a stem cell transplant for SCID, so the T cells may come from the graft donor.

A few counts support this clonotype. The V gene is TRBV12-3 or TRBV12-4, the J gene TRBJ2-1; 11 bases match TRBD2. The V gene end was trimmed by 6 bases and the J gene end by 13 bases; junction bases not matched to a gene: 5. CDR3 length equals 12 residues. Here the CDR3 reads CASSIAGGPQFF. DNA for the CDR3: TGTGCCAGCAGCATAGCGGGGGGGCCTCAGTTCTTC.

This clonotype was seen repeatedly, ten times or more. A read error may account for a junction end that differs from germline. This chain links TRBV7-9 with TRBJ2-5, with a tentative D call TRBD2 (5 bases). The CDR3 covers 11 residues. Germline CDR1 is SEHNR and CDR2 is FQNEAQ (reference sequence). CDR3 nucleotide sequence: TGTGCCAGCAGCTTAGGACGGACTTTTAATTTC. Its translation is CASSLGRTFNF.

This clonotype was seen more than once but under ten times. J is TRBJ2-3 and V is TRBV7-8, with a tentative D call TRBD2 (5 bases). V was pared by 6 bases and J by 0 bases, with 16 bases between. The CDR3 extends over 16 amino acids. Germline values: CDR1 SGHVS, CDR2 FQNEAQ. CDR3 coding DNA: TGTGCCAGCAGTCATAATTTACGGACTAGCACAGATACGCAGTATTTT. It specifies CASSHNLRTSTDTQYF.

The J gene is TRBJ2-2, the V gene TRBV24-1, with TRBD1 matching 9 bases. V was clipped by 8 bases and J by 4 bases; unmatched bases: 7. Germline lookup yields CDR1 KGHDR and CDR2 SFDVKD. This CDR3 region has 15 residues. The CDR3: CATNPGTGPTGELFF. The CDR3 region has the DNA TGTGCCACCAACCCCGGGACAGGGCCCACCGGGGAGCTGTTTTTT.

The chain links TRBV20-1 to TRBJ2-7; TRBD1 is a possible D gene (6 bases). The germline V gene has CDR1 DFQATT and CDR2 SNEGSKA (reference sequence). CDR3 length: 14 amino acids. V was cut by 4 bases and J by 1 base, with 14 bases left in between. CDR3 in DNA: TGCAGTGCTATCCGACAGGTGGGGTCCTACGAGCAGTACTTC. Translated, it gives CSAIRQVGSYEQYF.

V is TRBV10-3 and J is TRBJ2-5, with D unclear. With 5 bases removed from V and 2 bases from J, the gap between germline ends came to 12 bases. Germline assignment: CDR1 ENHRY and CDR2 SYGVKD. This CDR3 is built from 14 residues. The CDR3 loop is CAISFSPQQETQYF. CDR3 nucleotide sequence: TGTGCCATCAGTTTTAGCCCACAACAAGAGACCCAGTACTTC.

This clonotype has a count of ten or more. The CDR3 DNA sequence: TGCGCCAGCAGCTGGCGGGGGGACACCGGGGAGCTGTTTTTT. Translating it yields CASSWRGDTGELFF. V and J are TRBV4-1 and TRBJ2-2, with 8 bases aligning to TRBD2. The CDR3 length is 14 residues. Losses at the gene ends were 5 bases for V and 3 bases for J; bases not matched to a gene: 2. Germline V CDR1 and CDR2: MGHRA, YSYEKL.

The chain recombines TRBV20-1 with TRBJ2-3, with 8 bases that match TRBD2. The V and J ends lost 5 bases and 6 bases, in that order; junction bases with no gene match: 10. Germline V gene data show CDR1 as DFQATT and CDR2 as SNEGSKA (reference sequence). The CDR3 has 14 residues. The CDR3 DNA reads as TGCAGTGCTCCTCGGATAGCGGGGCCGGATACGCAGTATTTT. Translating it yields CSAPRIAGPDTQYF.

The rearrangement joins TRBV4-2 to TRBJ2-3; D ambiguous. The length of the CDR3 is 16 residues. CDR1 is LGHNA, CDR2 YNFKEQ, per germline. V was shortened by 1 base and J by 0 bases, with 11 bases between the two germline ends. CDR3 sequence (DNA): TGTGCCAGCAGCCAAGCCGCCCATCCTAGCACAGATACGCAGTATTTT. Protein sequence: CASSQAAHPSTDTQYF.

The chain recombines TRBV12-3 or TRBV12-4 with TRBJ1-1; D is unclear. This CDR3 has 15 residues. V lost 3 bases and J 0 bases, leaving 11 bases between the germline ends. CDR3 in amino acids: CASSFGRAVNTEAFF. Written as DNA, the CDR3 is TGTGCCAGCAGTTTCGGTAGGGCGGTGAACACTGAAGCTTTCTTT.